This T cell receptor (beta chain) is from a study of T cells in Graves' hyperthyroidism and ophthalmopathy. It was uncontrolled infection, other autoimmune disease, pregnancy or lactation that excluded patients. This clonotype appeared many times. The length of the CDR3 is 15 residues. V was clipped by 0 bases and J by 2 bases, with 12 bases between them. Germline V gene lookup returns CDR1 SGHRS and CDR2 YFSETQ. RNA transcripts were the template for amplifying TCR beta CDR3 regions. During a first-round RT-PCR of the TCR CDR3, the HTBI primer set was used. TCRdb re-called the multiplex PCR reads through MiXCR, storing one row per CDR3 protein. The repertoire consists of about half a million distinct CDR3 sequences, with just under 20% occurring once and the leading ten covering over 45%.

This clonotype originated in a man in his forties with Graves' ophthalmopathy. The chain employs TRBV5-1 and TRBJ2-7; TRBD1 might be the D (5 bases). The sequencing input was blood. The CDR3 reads CASSLGVRGTYEQYF. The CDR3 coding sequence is TGCGCCAGCAGCTTGGGGGTAAGGGGAACCTACGAGCAGTACTTC.